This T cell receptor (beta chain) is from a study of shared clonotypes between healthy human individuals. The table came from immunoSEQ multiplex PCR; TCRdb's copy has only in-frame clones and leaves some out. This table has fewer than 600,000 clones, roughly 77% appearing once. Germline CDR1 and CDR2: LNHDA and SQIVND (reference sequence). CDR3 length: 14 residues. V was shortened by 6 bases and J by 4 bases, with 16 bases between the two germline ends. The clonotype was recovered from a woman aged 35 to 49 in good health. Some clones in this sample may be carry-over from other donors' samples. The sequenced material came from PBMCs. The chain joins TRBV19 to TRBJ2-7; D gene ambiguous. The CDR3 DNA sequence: TGTGCCAGTAGCCAATCTCCCCTATCATACGAGCAGTACTTC. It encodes CASSQSPLSYEQYF.